The 20 T cell receptor beta chains given below trace back to one sample, sequenced in a study of cytomegalovirus exposure and HLA in healthy donors. PCR used 60 Vbeta primers and 13 Jbeta primers. Clones were sequenced by immunoSEQ multiplex PCR, and TCRdb holds only the in-frame ones, with some missing. The sample carries approximately 190,000 clones, approximately 84% recorded once. Material for sequencing was PBMCs. Source of these receptors: a man in his fifties or sixties in good health and CMV-seronegative.

This chain connects TRBV6-5 to TRBJ1-2; a weak D match, TRBD1 (6 bases). The V gene lost 5 bases and the J gene lost 8 bases, with 15 bases spanning the gap. Germline CDR1 is MNHEY and CDR2 is SVGAGI. This CDR3 region has 13 residues. The CDR3 region is CASSRRTASGYTF. As DNA, the CDR3 is TGTGCCAGCAGTCGTAGGACAGCGAGCGGCTACACCTTC.

The sample holds one count of this clone. V and J are TRBV18 and TRBJ2-1, with 15 bases that match TRBD2. The CDR3 is 18 residues long. CDR1 and CDR2 (germline): KGHSH, LQKENI. V was clipped by 0 bases and J by 0 bases; unmatched bases: 0. The CDR3 DNA sequence: TGTGCCAGCTCACCACCGGGACTAGCGGGGGGCTCCTACAATGAGCAGTTCTTC. Amino acids: CASSPPGLAGGSYNEQFF.

The DNA for the CDR3 is TGTGCCATCAGTGACAGGGATTACTATGGCTACACCTTC. Encoded protein: CAISDRDYYGYTF. J is TRBJ1-2 and V is TRBV10-3; D is possibly TRBD1 (5 bases). Germline V CDR1 and CDR2: ENHRY, SYGVKD. CDR3 size: 13 residues. The V and J ends lost 3 bases and 3 bases respectively, with 8 bases between them.

A single count supports this clone. The chain combines TRBV7-2 with TRBJ1-2; a weak D match, TRBD1 (5 bases). Trimming stripped 5 bases from V and 4 bases from J, with 11 bases between. From germline, CDR1 is SGHTA and CDR2 FQGNSA. CDR3 size: 13 residues. The CDR3 sequence: CASSLGGGYGYTF. DNA of the CDR3: TGTGCCAGCAGCCTCGGGGGGGGCTATGGCTACACCTTC.

Turning to this clone: The sample has other DNA sequences that encode this CDR3 too. V usage is TRBV18 and J usage is TRBJ2-7, with 7 bases that match TRBD1. This CDR3 has 14 amino acids. Germline V lookup: CDR1 KGHSH, CDR2 LQKENI. The trim removed 6 bases at V and 2 bases at J, leaving 7 bases unmatched. The CDR3 loop is CASSPRQGTYEQYF. The DNA of the CDR3 is TGTGCCAGCTCCCCTCGACAGGGAACCTACGAGCAGTACTTC.

The J gene is TRBJ1-3, the V gene TRBV13; no firm D call. The CDR3 covers 14 residues. V was shortened by 5 bases and J by 0 bases, with 8 bases between the two germline ends. From germline, CDR1 is PRHDT and CDR2 FYEKMQ (reference sequence). The CDR3 sequence is CASSPPSSGNTIYF. The CDR3 DNA follows: TGTGCCAGCAGCCCCCCTAGCTCTGGAAACACCATATATTTT.

This clone was seen more than once but under ten times. The chain links TRBV6-5 to TRBJ1-1; 9 bases line up with TRBD1. Germline V gene lookup returns CDR1 MNHEY and CDR2 SVGAGI. The CDR3 consists of 14 residues. Trimming cost V 5 bases and J 8 bases; bases outside gene matches: 9. The DNA of the CDR3 is TGTGCCAGCAGTCCCGGGACAGGGTTCACCGAAGCTTTCTTT. This codes for CASSPGTGFTEAFF.

This rearrangement joins TRBV19 to TRBJ2-6; D is possibly TRBD2 (5 bases). Per the germline V gene, CDR1 is LNHDA and CDR2 is SQIVND (reference sequence). Trimming removed 0 bases from V and 1 base from J, with 7 bases in between. The CDR3 extends over 16 amino acids. CDR3 nucleotides: TGTGCCAGTAGTATAGATCCGGGGTCTGGGGCCAACGTCCTGACTTTC. Protein product: CASSIDPGSGANVLTF.

J is TRBJ2-1 and V is TRBV29-1; 7 bases agree with TRBD2. V trimming: 7 bases; J trimming: 7 bases; junction bases outside the gene matches: 13. Germline assignment: CDR1 SQVTM and CDR2 ANQGSEA. This CDR3 is 14 amino acids long. The CDR3 sequence: CSASRLASGNEQFF. CDR3 DNA: TGCAGCGCCTCCCGACTAGCTTCAGGTAATGAGCAGTTCTTC.

There are a few counts of this clone. This sequence joins TRBV4-1 and TRBJ1-1, with D possibly matching TRBD1 (6 bases). The germline V gene encodes CDR1 MGHRA and CDR2 YSYEKL. V dropped 0 bases and J dropped 0 bases, with 14 bases sitting between them. The length of the CDR3 is 17 residues. CDR3 in amino acids: CASSQDGRGGLNTEAFF. CDR3 sequence (DNA): TGCGCCAGCAGCCAAGACGGGAGGGGGGGACTGAACACTGAAGCTTTCTTT.

As regards this clone: At one boundary the junction diverges from the germline segment, which might be a read error. The chain combines TRBV6-5 with TRBJ2-7, with D unclear. Germline V CDR1 and CDR2: MNHEY, SVGAGI. The CDR3 is made up of 12 amino acids. Written as DNA, the CDR3 is TGCGCCAGCAGTTACACGGAGTACGAGCAGTACTTC. Protein sequence: CASSYTEYEQYF.

This clone was counted a single time. The chain couples TRBV7-8 to TRBJ1-3, with no clear D. The CDR3 is made up of 15 amino acids. V gave up 5 bases and J gave up 4 bases, with 15 bases separating them. Germline values: CDR1 SGHVS, CDR2 FQNEAQ. The CDR3 bases are TGTGCCAGCAGCCCAGAAGGAGAACCGGGAAACACCATATATTTT. Its translation: CASSPEGEPGNTIYF. The whole variable domain, filled in from reference TRBV7-8 and TRBJ1-3, reads GAGVSQSPRYKVAKRGQDVALRCDPISGHVSLFWYQQALGQGPEFLTYFQNEAQLDKSGLPSDRFFAERPEGSVSTLKIQRTQQEDSAVYLCASSPEGEPGNTIYFGEGSWLTVV.

This clone was observed once. The V and J genes are TRBV5-5 and TRBJ2-5, with 9 positions matching TRBD1. CDR1 is SGHKS, CDR2 YYEKEE, per germline (reference sequence). The CDR3 totals 16 residues. J lost 1 base, V lost 3 bases, and 7 bases had no gene match. The DNA of the CDR3 is TGTGCCAGCAGCTCCCCGGACAGGGGCACCCAAGAGACCCAGTACTTC. Translated, it gives CASSSPDRGTQETQYF. The whole variable domain, remainder taken from reference TRBV5-5 and TRBJ2-5, is DAGVTQSPTHLIKTRGQQVTLRCSPISGHKSVSWYQQVLGQGPQFIFQYYEKEERGRGNFPDRFSARQFPNYSSELNVNALLLGDSALYLCASSSPDRGTQETQYFGPGTRLLVL.

CDR3 coding DNA: TGTGCCAGCTCACCGGGACTAGCGGGGGCCGAGCAGTACTTC. Translation: CASSPGLAGAEQYF. This chain links TRBV18 with TRBJ2-7, with 14 bases matching TRBD2. V trimming: 3 bases; J trimming: 6 bases; junction bases outside the gene matches: 1. The CDR3 has 14 residues. Germline V CDR1 and CDR2: KGHSH, LQKENI.

CDR3 protein: CASSLEQLFNTEAFF. The CDR3 DNA is TGTGCCAGCAGCTTAGAACAGCTTTTTAACACTGAAGCTTTCTTT. J is TRBJ1-1 and V is TRBV7-2; no definite D call. Germline CDR1 is SGHTA and CDR2 is FQGNSA. CDR3 length: 15 amino acids. Between the trimmed V and J ends, which lost 1 base and 2 bases, there was a span of 11 bases.

About this clone: The junction does not match germline at one end; this may be a read error. J is TRBJ2-3 and V is TRBV7-9; 7 bases fit TRBD1. This CDR3 contains 15 residues. The germline gives CDR1 SEHNR, CDR2 FQNEAQ (reference sequence). The CDR3: CSSSTKQGTTDTQYF. CDR3 bases: TGTTCCAGCAGCACCAAACAGGGGACGACAGATACGCAGTATTTT.

The chain links TRBV2 to TRBJ1-1; maybe TRBD1 (6 bases). Germline V CDR1 and CDR2: SNHLY, FYNNEI. The CDR3 extends over 15 amino acids. V was pared by 1 base and J by 10 bases, with 19 bases between. DNA for the CDR3: TGTGCCAGCAGTGAAGAGGGGGGAGGGAGTAACGTAGCTTTCTTT. It specifies CASSEEGGGSNVAFF. The variable domain in full, with the rest retrieved from reference TRBV2 and TRBJ1-1, is EPEVTQTPSHQVTQMGQEVILRCVPISNHLYFYWYRQILGQKVEFLVSFYNNEISEKSEIFDDQFSVERPDGSNFTLKIRSTKLEDSAMYFCASSEEGGGSNVAFFGQGTRLTVV.

V gene TRBV7-6 combines with J gene TRBJ1-2, with TRBD1 identical over 7 bases. This CDR3 region has 15 residues. The trim removed 1 base at V and 2 bases at J, leaving 4 bases unmatched. Germline V CDR1 and CDR2: SGHVS, FNYEAQ. The CDR3 region has the DNA TGTGCCAGCAGCTTAGTGCCGGGACAGAACTATGGCTACACCTTC. This translates into CASSLVPGQNYGYTF.

This chain connects TRBV5-1 to TRBJ2-3; 8 bases are a match to TRBD2. This CDR3 has 19 residues. Per the germline V gene, CDR1 is SGHRS and CDR2 is YFSETQ. The ends lost 4 bases at V and 0 bases at J; junction bases unmatched: 16. The CDR3 protein is CASSVPSGGGTSSTDTQYF. The CDR3 nucleotides are TGCGCCAGCAGCGTACCCTCGGGCGGGGGGACTTCTAGCACAGATACGCAGTATTTT.

The chain couples TRBV9 to TRBJ2-2; 7 positions match TRBD1. The ends lost 0 bases at V and 4 bases at J; junction bases unmatched: 3. This CDR3 is built from 15 residues. Germline CDR1 SGDLS, CDR2 YYNGEE. The DNA of the CDR3 is TGTGCCAGCAGCGTAGACAGGGGAGTCACCGGGGAGCTGTTTTTT. Protein: CASSVDRGVTGELFF.